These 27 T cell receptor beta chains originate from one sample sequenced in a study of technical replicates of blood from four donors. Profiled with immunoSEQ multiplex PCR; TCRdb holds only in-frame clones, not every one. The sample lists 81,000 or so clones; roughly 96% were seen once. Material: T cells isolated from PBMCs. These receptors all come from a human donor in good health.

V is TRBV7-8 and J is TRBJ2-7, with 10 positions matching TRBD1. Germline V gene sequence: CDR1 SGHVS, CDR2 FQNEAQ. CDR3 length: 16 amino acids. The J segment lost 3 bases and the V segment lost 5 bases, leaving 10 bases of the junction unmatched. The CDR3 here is CASSAAGRDRGYEQYF. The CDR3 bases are TGTGCCAGCAGCGCCGCCGGCCGGGACAGGGGCTACGAGCAGTACTTC. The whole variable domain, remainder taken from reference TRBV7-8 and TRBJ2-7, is GAGVSQSPRYKVAKRGQDVALRCDPISGHVSLFWYQQALGQGPEFLTYFQNEAQLDKSGLPSDRFFAERPEGSVSTLKIQRTQQEDSAVYLCASSAAGRDRGYEQYFGPGTRLTVT.

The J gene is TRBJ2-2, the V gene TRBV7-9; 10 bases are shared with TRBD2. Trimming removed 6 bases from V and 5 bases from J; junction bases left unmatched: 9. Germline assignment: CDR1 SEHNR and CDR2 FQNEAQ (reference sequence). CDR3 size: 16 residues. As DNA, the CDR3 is TGTGCCAGCAGAAACTCGGGACTAGCGCGTACCGGGGAGCTGTTTTTT. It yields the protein CASRNSGLARTGELFF.

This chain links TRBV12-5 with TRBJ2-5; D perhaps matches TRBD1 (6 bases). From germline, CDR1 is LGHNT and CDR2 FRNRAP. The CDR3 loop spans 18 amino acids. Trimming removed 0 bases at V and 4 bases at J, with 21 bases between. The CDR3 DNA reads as TGTGCTAGTGGTTTGGTACTGGGACAACGGACCGAACGAGAGACCCAGTACTTC. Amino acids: CASGLVLGQRTERETQYF.

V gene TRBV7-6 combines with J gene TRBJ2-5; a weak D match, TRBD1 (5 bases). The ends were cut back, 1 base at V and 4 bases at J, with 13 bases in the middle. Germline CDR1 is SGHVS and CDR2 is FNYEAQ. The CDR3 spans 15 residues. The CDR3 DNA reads TGTGCCAGCAGCTTAGTGGGTTCAGGGCGAGAGACCCAGTACTTC. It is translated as CASSLVGSGRETQYF.

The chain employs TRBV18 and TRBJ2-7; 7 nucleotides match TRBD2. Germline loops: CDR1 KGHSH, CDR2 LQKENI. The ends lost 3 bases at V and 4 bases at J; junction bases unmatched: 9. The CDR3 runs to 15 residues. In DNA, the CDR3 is TGTGCCAGCTCACCTCAGCGGGACGGGCCTTACGAGCAGTACTTC. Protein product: CASSPQRDGPYEQYF.

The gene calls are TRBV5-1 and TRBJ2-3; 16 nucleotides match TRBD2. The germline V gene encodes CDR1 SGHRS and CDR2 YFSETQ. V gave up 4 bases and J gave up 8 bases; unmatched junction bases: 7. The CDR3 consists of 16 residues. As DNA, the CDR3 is TGCGCCAGCAGCCCGGGACTAGCGGGGGGGCATGCTACGCAGTATTTT. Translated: CASSPGLAGGHATQYF.

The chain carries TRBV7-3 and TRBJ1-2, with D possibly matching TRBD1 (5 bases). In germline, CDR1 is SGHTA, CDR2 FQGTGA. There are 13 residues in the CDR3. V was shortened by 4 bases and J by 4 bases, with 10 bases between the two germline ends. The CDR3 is CASSSGLGYGYTF. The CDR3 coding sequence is TGTGCCAGCAGCTCGGGACTGGGCTATGGCTACACCTTC.

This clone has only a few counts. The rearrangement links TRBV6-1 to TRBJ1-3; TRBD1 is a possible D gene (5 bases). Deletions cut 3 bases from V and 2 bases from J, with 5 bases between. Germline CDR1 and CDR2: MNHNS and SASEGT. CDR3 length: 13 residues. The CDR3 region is CASSDRAGNTIYF. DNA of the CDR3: TGTGCCAGCAGTGACAGGGCTGGAAACACCATATATTTT.

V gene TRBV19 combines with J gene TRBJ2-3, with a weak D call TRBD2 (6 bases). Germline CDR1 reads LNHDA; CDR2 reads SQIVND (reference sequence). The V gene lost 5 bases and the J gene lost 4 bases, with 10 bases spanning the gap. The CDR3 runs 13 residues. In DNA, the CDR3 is TGTGCCAGTAGTTTACGGAGGGCAGATACGCAGTATTTT. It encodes CASSLRRADTQYF.

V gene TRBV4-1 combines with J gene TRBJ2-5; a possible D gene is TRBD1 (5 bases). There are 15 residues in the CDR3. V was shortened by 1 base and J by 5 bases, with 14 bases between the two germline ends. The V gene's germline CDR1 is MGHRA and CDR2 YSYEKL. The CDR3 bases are TGCGCCAGCAGCCAAGTCGGTGATGGGGCTGAGACCCAGTACTTC. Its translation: CASSQVGDGAETQYF.

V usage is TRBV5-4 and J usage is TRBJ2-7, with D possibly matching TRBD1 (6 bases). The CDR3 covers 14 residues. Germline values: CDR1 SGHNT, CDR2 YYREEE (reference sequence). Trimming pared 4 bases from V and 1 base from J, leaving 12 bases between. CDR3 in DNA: TGTGCCAGCAGCAGCCTGGACAGTTCCTACGAGCAGTACTTC. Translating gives CASSSLDSSYEQYF.

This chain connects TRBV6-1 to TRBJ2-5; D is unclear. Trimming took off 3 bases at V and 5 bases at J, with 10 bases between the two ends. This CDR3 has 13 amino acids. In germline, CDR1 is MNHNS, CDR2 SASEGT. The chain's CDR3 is CASSDPPLETQYF. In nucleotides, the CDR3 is TGTGCCAGCAGTGACCCCCCGTTGGAGACCCAGTACTTC.

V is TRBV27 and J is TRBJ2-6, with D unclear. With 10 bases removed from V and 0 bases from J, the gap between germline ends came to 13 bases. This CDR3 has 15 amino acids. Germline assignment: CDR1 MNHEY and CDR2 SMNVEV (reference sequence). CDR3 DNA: TGTGCCACCGCTCCAGTCGACTCTGGGGCCAACGTCCTGACTTTC. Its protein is CATAPVDSGANVLTF.

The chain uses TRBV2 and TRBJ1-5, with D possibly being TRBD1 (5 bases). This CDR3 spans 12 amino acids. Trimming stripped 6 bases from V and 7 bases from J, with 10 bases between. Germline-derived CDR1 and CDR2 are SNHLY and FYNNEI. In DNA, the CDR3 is TGTGCCAGCAGGTTTGGGGCCCAGCCCCAGCATTTT. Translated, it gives CASRFGAQPQHF.

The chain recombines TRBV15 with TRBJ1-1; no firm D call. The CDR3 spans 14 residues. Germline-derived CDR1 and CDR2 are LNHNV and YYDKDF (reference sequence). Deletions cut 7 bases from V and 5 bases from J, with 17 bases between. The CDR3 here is CATKGLSGDTEAFF. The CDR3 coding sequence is TGTGCCACCAAAGGCCTTTCCGGGGATACTGAAGCTTTCTTT.

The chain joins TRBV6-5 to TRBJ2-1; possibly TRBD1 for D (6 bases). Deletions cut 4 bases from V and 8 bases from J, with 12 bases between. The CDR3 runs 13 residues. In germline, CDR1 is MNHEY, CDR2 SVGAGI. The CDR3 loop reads CASSSTGLDEQFF. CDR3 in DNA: TGTGCCAGCAGTTCCACAGGGCTCGATGAGCAGTTCTTC.

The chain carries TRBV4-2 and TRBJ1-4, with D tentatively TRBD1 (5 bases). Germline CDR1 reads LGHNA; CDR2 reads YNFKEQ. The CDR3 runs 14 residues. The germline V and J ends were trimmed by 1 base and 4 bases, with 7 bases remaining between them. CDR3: CASSQGDFNEKLFF. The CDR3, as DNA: TGTGCCAGCAGCCAAGGGGACTTTAATGAAAAACTGTTTTTT.

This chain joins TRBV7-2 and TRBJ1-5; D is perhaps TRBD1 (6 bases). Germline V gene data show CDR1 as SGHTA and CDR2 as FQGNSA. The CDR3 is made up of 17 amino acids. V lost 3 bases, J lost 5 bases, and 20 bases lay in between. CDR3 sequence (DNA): TGTGCCAGCAGCTTGGTTGCTGGGGGCGCGGCGGATCAGCCCCAGCATTTT. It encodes CASSLVAGGAADQPQHF.

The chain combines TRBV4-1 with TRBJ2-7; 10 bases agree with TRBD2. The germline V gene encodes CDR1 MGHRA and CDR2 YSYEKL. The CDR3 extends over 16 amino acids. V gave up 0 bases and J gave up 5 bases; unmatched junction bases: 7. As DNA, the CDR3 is TGCGCCAGCAGCCAAGATCTTCTAGCGGGAGTTCACGAGCAGTACTTC. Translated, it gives CASSQDLLAGVHEQYF.

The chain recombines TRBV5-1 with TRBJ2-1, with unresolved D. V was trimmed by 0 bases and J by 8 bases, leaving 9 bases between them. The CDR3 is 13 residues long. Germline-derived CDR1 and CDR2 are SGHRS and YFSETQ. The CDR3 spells CASSLAWAHEQFF. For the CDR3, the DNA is TGCGCCAGCAGCTTGGCCTGGGCTCATGAGCAGTTCTTC. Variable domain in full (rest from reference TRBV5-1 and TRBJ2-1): KAGVTQTPRYLIKTRGQQVTLSCSPISGHRSVSWYQQTPGQGLQFLFEYFSETQRNKGNFPGRFSGRQFSNSRSEMNVSTLELGDSALYLCASSLAWAHEQFFGPGTRLTVL.

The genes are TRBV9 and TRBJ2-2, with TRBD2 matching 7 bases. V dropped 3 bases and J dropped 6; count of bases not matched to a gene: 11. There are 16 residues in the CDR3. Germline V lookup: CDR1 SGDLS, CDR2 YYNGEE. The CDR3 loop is CASSARLARPSGELFF. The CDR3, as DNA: TGTGCCAGCAGCGCTCGACTAGCCCGCCCATCCGGGGAGCTGTTTTTT.

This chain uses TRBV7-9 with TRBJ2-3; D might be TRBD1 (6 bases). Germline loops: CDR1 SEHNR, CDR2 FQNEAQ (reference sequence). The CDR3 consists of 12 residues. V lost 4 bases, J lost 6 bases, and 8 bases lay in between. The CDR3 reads CASSYRVDTQYF. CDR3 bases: TGTGCCAGCAGCTACAGGGTGGATACGCAGTATTTT.

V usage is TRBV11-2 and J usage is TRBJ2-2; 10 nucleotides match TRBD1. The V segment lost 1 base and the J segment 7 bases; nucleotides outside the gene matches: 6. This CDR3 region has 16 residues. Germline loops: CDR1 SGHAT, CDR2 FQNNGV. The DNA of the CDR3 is TGTGCCAGCAGCTTAGTTTGGACAGGGGGTTTCGGGGAGCTGTTTTTT. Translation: CASSLVWTGGFGELFF.

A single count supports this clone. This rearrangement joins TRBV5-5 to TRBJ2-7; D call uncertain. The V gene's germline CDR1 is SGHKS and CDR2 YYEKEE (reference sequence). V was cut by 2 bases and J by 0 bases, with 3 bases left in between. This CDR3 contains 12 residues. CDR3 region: CASSFYSYEQYF. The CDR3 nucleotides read TGTGCCAGCAGCTTTTACTCCTACGAGCAGTACTTC.

The CDR3 region is CASSANTGALNQPQHF. CDR3 DNA sequence: TGTGCCAGCAGCGCTAACACAGGGGCCTTAAATCAGCCCCAGCATTTT. The V call is TRBV2, the J call TRBJ1-5; 7 nucleotides match TRBD1. Germline loops: CDR1 SNHLY, CDR2 FYNNEI. The CDR3 runs to 16 residues. V lost 6 bases to trimming and J lost 4 bases; unmatched junction nucleotides: 12. Based on the CDR3 plus reference TRBV2 and TRBJ1-5, the full variable domain is EPEVTQTPSHQVTQMGQEVILRCVPISNHLYFYWYRQILGQKVEFLVSFYNNEISEKSEIFDDQFSVERPDGSNFTLKIRSTKLEDSAMYFCASSANTGALNQPQHFGDGTRLSIL.

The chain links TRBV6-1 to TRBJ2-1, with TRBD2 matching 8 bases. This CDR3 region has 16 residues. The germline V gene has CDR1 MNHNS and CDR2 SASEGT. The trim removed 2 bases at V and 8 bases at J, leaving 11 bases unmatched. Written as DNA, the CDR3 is TGTGCCAGCAGTGAATTCCTATCGGCGGGGGGACATGAGCAGTTCTTC. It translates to CASSEFLSAGGHEQFF.

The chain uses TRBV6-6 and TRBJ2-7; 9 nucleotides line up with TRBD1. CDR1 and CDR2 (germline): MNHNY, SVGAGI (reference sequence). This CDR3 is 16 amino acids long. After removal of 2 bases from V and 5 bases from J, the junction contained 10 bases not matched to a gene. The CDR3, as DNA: TGTGCCAGCAGTTACCCACCGGGACAGGGTAGAAACGAGCAGTACTTC. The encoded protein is CASSYPPGQGRNEQYF.